This is a list of T cell receptor beta chains from one sample in a study of blood T cell repertoires in COVID-19. Using immunoSEQ multiplex PCR, the repertoire was profiled, and TCRdb retains in-frame clones only, with some absent. The table shows 80,000 to 100,000 clones, with roughly 70% occurring only once. The sample was peripheral blood. The origin of the receptors is a man in his sixties or seventies with COVID-19, enrolled during active disease. Both conserved end residues are part of each CDR3. Each record gives: J gene, clone size, V gene, D gene, CDR3 DNA, CDR3 protein. The D gene is left open where the match is weak. Clone size appears in some rows only: once, few, many, or a class for an expanded clone.

j_call: TRBJ2-2
clone_size: -
v_call: TRBV11-2
d_call: TRBD2
cdr3_nt: TGTGCCAGCAAATTTTTAGCGGGAGGGCCGAACACCGGGGAGCTGTTTTTT
cdr3_aa: CASKFLAGGPNTGELFF

j_call: TRBJ1-5
clone_size: few
v_call: TRBV7-2
d_call: TRBD1
cdr3_nt: TGTGCCAGCAGCTTAGGACTACACCGGGACAGTGGACAGCCCCAGCATTTT
cdr3_aa: CASSLGLHRDSGQPQHF

j_call: TRBJ2-3
clone_size: few
v_call: TRBV18
d_call: TRBD1
cdr3_nt: TGTGCCAGCTCACCACGTACAGGGGCGGAAGATACGCAGTATTTT
cdr3_aa: CASSPRTGAEDTQYF

j_call: TRBJ2-3
clone_size: medium-sized
v_call: TRBV6-1
d_call: TRBD2
cdr3_nt: TGTGCCAGCAGTGCAAATGGGATACTAGCGGGTGGCACAGATACGCAGTATTTT
cdr3_aa: CASSANGILAGGTDTQYF

j_call: TRBJ2-5
clone_size: -
v_call: TRBV20-1
d_call: TRBD2
cdr3_nt: TGCAGTGCTAGTGACTTAGCGGGAGTGAGGGAGACCCAGTACTTC
cdr3_aa: CSASDLAGVRETQYF

j_call: TRBJ1-5
clone_size: -
v_call: TRBV30
d_call: -
cdr3_nt: TGTGCCTGGAGCCGGGGCAATCAGCCCCAGCATTTT
cdr3_aa: CAWSRGNQPQHF

j_call: TRBJ2-4
clone_size: -
v_call: TRBV5-4
d_call: TRBD1
cdr3_nt: TGTGCCAGCAGACGGGACAGGGATGGCAAAAACATTCAGTACTTC
cdr3_aa: CASRRDRDGKNIQYF

j_call: TRBJ2-7
clone_size: -
v_call: TRBV18
d_call: TRBD2
cdr3_nt: TGTGCCAGCTCACCACCGGGGCTAGCGGGTCGCTACGAGCAGTACTTC
cdr3_aa: CASSPPGLAGRYEQYF

j_call: TRBJ2-6
clone_size: once
v_call: TRBV2
d_call: -
cdr3_nt: TGTGCCAGCAAAACAGGGATCGACTCTGGGGCCAACGTCCTGACTTTC
cdr3_aa: CASKTGIDSGANVLTF

j_call: TRBJ2-7
clone_size: -
v_call: TRBV7-2
d_call: TRBD1
cdr3_nt: TGTGCCAGCAGTTTTAGCTCGGACAGGTCCTACGAGCAGTACTTC
cdr3_aa: CASSFSSDRSYEQYF

j_call: TRBJ1-4
clone_size: -
v_call: TRBV11-2
d_call: TRBD1
cdr3_nt: TGTGCCAGCAGCATCGGACAGGGTGGTCGTGAAAAACTGTTTTTT
cdr3_aa: CASSIGQGGREKLFF

j_call: TRBJ1-4
clone_size: -
v_call: TRBV11-2
d_call: -
cdr3_nt: TGTGCCAGCACCGAGGGAGTGGTGGGTGAAAAACTGTTTTTT
cdr3_aa: CASTEGVVGEKLFF

j_call: TRBJ2-5
clone_size: -
v_call: TRBV6-1
d_call: TRBD2
cdr3_nt: TGTGCCAGCAGTGAAGTGTCCGGGAGGGCCGGGACCCAGTACTTC
cdr3_aa: CASSEVSGRAGTQYF

j_call: TRBJ2-7
clone_size: -
v_call: TRBV11-3
d_call: -
cdr3_nt: TGTGCCAGCAGCTTCACTGCCTCCTACGAGCAGTACTTC
cdr3_aa: CASSFTASYEQYF

j_call: TRBJ2-5
clone_size: -
v_call: TRBV9
d_call: -
cdr3_nt: TGTGCCAGCAGCGTAGCTAGCGAAGAGACCCAGTACTTC
cdr3_aa: CASSVASEETQYF

j_call: TRBJ2-3
clone_size: once
v_call: TRBV5-1
d_call: TRBD2
cdr3_nt: TGCGCCAGCAGCTTGGTGGCGGGAGGAATCACAGATACGCAGTATTTT
cdr3_aa: CASSLVAGGITDTQYF

j_call: TRBJ2-1
clone_size: once
v_call: TRBV7-3
d_call: TRBD1
cdr3_nt: TGTGCCAGCAGCTCGAACTACAGGGGGTTCTCCTACAATGAGCAGTTCTTC
cdr3_aa: CASSSNYRGFSYNEQFF

j_call: TRBJ2-7
clone_size: -
v_call: TRBV5-1
d_call: -
cdr3_nt: TGCGCCAGCAGCTTGGATGGCGCCGGAGCCTCCTACGAGCAGTACTTC
cdr3_aa: CASSLDGAGASYEQYF

j_call: TRBJ2-1
clone_size: -
v_call: TRBV5-4
d_call: TRBD1
cdr3_nt: TGTGCCAGCAGCCCGGGACAGGGTTTACAAGGTGAGCAGTTCTTC
cdr3_aa: CASSPGQGLQGEQFF

j_call: TRBJ2-7
clone_size: -
v_call: TRBV9
d_call: TRBD2
cdr3_nt: TGTGCCAGCAGCGTATCAGCGGGAGCGGTCTACGAGCAGTACTTC
cdr3_aa: CASSVSAGAVYEQYF

j_call: TRBJ2-1
clone_size: -
v_call: TRBV29-1
d_call: TRBD1
cdr3_nt: TGCAGCGTTGCGCGACACTCCGGGACAGGTGACAATGAGCAGTTCTTC
cdr3_aa: CSVARHSGTGDNEQFF

j_call: TRBJ2-7
clone_size: -
v_call: TRBV3-1/TRBV3-2
d_call: -
cdr3_nt: TGTGCCAGCAGCCCCCGAGGAGCGTTAGGCTCCGAGCAGTACTTC
cdr3_aa: CASSPRGALGSEQYF

j_call: TRBJ2-7
clone_size: -
v_call: TRBV13
d_call: TRBD2
cdr3_nt: TGTGCCAGCAGCCTAGGACTAGCGGACTCCTACGAGCAGTACTTC
cdr3_aa: CASSLGLADSYEQYF

j_call: TRBJ2-5
clone_size: few
v_call: TRBV3-1/TRBV3-2
d_call: -
cdr3_nt: TGTGCCAGCAGACCGGCGGGCATGAAAGAGACCCAGTACTTC
cdr3_aa: CASRPAGMKETQYF

j_call: TRBJ2-1
clone_size: once
v_call: TRBV11-3
d_call: -
cdr3_nt: TGTGCCAGCAGCTTATATGGGGGCACGAGCAATGAGCAGTTCTTC
cdr3_aa: CASSLYGGTSNEQFF

j_call: TRBJ1-6
clone_size: -
v_call: TRBV2
d_call: -
cdr3_nt: TGTGCCCGTCAGGGGTCGAATTCACCCCTCCACTTT
cdr3_aa: CARQGSNSPLHF

j_call: TRBJ2-7
clone_size: -
v_call: TRBV6-6
d_call: TRBD1
cdr3_nt: TGTGCCACCGGGACAGGGTACGACGAGCAGTACTTC
cdr3_aa: CATGTGYDEQYF

j_call: TRBJ2-1
clone_size: few
v_call: TRBV15
d_call: -
cdr3_nt: TGTGCCACCAGTCTAGAGGCCGGGACCTACAATGAGCAGTTCTTC
cdr3_aa: CATSLEAGTYNEQFF

j_call: TRBJ2-3
clone_size: -
v_call: TRBV5-1
d_call: TRBD2
cdr3_nt: TGCGCCAGCAGCTTGGCCCGCGATAGCGGGAGTCTAGGAGATACGCAGTATTTT
cdr3_aa: CASSLARDSGSLGDTQYF

j_call: TRBJ2-4
clone_size: -
v_call: TRBV19
d_call: TRBD1
cdr3_nt: TGTGCCAGTAGTATAGATCAACAGGGGGCTTCAAGCTCCAAAAACATTCAGTACTTC
cdr3_aa: CASSIDQQGASSSKNIQYF

j_call: TRBJ2-5
clone_size: -
v_call: TRBV18
d_call: -
cdr3_nt: TGTGCCAGCTCCCTCCTGGGAGGGGGCCAAGAGACCCAGTACTTC
cdr3_aa: CASSLLGGGQETQYF

j_call: TRBJ2-1
clone_size: many
v_call: TRBV7-3
d_call: TRBD2
cdr3_nt: TGTGCCAGCAGCTTCATAGCGGGAGGGAATGAGCAGTTCTTC
cdr3_aa: CASSFIAGGNEQFF

j_call: TRBJ2-7
clone_size: -
v_call: TRBV18
d_call: TRBD2
cdr3_nt: TGTGCCAGCTCACGGGGACTAGCGGGAACCACCTACGAGCAGTACTTC
cdr3_aa: CASSRGLAGTTYEQYF

j_call: TRBJ2-5
clone_size: few
v_call: TRBV5-1
d_call: -
cdr3_nt: TGCGCCAGCAGCTCTCAGGGAGGATCTCAAGAGACCCAGTACTTC
cdr3_aa: CASSSQGGSQETQYF

j_call: TRBJ2-1
clone_size: -
v_call: TRBV5-5
d_call: TRBD2
cdr3_nt: TGTGCCAGCAGCTCGCTTAGCGGGTCCTACAATGAGCAGTTCTTC
cdr3_aa: CASSSLSGSYNEQFF

j_call: TRBJ2-2
clone_size: -
v_call: TRBV9
d_call: -
cdr3_nt: TGTGCCAGCAGCGTTCGGACAGAGAACACCGGGGAGCTGTTTTTT
cdr3_aa: CASSVRTENTGELFF

j_call: TRBJ1-5
clone_size: many
v_call: TRBV6-1
d_call: -
cdr3_nt: TGTGCCAGCAGTGAAGGACAGGCGTATGATCAGCCCCAGCATTTT
cdr3_aa: CASSEGQAYDQPQHF

j_call: TRBJ1-1
clone_size: -
v_call: TRBV2
d_call: -
cdr3_nt: TGTGCCAGCAGTGAAGCCAGGAGGGGAACTGAAGCTTTCTTT
cdr3_aa: CASSEARRGTEAFF

j_call: TRBJ2-4
clone_size: -
v_call: TRBV4-3
d_call: TRBD2
cdr3_nt: TGCGCCAGCAGCCAAATTGGGCTAGCGGGAGATTATGACAAAAACATTCAGTACTTC
cdr3_aa: CASSQIGLAGDYDKNIQYF

j_call: TRBJ2-7
clone_size: -
v_call: TRBV30
d_call: TRBD2
cdr3_nt: TGTGCCTGGAGTGTGGGACTACCAGGCTCCTACGAGCAGTACTTC
cdr3_aa: CAWSVGLPGSYEQYF

j_call: TRBJ1-4
clone_size: -
v_call: TRBV5-1
d_call: TRBD1
cdr3_nt: TGCGCCAGCAGCGGCCGGGACAGCTTAAATGAAAAACTGTTTTTT
cdr3_aa: CASSGRDSLNEKLFF

j_call: TRBJ1-1
clone_size: once
v_call: TRBV15
d_call: -
cdr3_nt: TGTGCCACCAGCAGGGACAGACAATCGAACACTGAAGCTTTCTTT
cdr3_aa: CATSRDRQSNTEAFF

j_call: TRBJ2-1
clone_size: -
v_call: TRBV6-2/TRBV6-3
d_call: TRBD1
cdr3_nt: TGTGCCAGCAGCCCCGGGACAGGGCGCACTCACTACAATGAGCAGTTCTTC
cdr3_aa: CASSPGTGRTHYNEQFF

j_call: TRBJ1-1
clone_size: -
v_call: TRBV29-1
d_call: -
cdr3_nt: TGCAGCGTTGACGTGAACACTGAAGCTTTCTTT
cdr3_aa: CSVDVNTEAFF

j_call: TRBJ2-1
clone_size: -
v_call: TRBV24-1
d_call: -
cdr3_nt: TGTGCCACCAGTGATTCTTACAGGGAGCAGTTCTTC
cdr3_aa: CATSDSYREQFF

j_call: TRBJ2-1
clone_size: -
v_call: TRBV7-2
d_call: TRBD1
cdr3_nt: TGTGCCAGCAGCCCCGACAGGGGAGGCTACAATGAGCAGTTCTTC
cdr3_aa: CASSPDRGGYNEQFF

j_call: TRBJ2-7
clone_size: -
v_call: TRBV6-5
d_call: TRBD1
cdr3_nt: TGTGCCAGCAGCACCGGGACAGGGGGTTACGAGCAGTACTTC
cdr3_aa: CASSTGTGGYEQYF

j_call: TRBJ1-4
clone_size: -
v_call: TRBV12-3/TRBV12-4
d_call: -
cdr3_nt: TGTGCCAGCAGTTTGAGGGCTAATGAAAAACTGTTTTTT
cdr3_aa: CASSLRANEKLFF

j_call: TRBJ1-3
clone_size: -
v_call: TRBV29-1
d_call: -
cdr3_nt: TGCAGCGTTGAGCCCAGGGGAGGAAACACCATATATTTT
cdr3_aa: CSVEPRGGNTIYF

j_call: TRBJ2-2
clone_size: -
v_call: TRBV14
d_call: TRBD1
cdr3_nt: TGTGCCAGCAGCCCAATACGCAGGGGGTTAGCCGGGGAGCTGTTTTTT
cdr3_aa: CASSPIRRGLAGELFF

j_call: TRBJ2-7
clone_size: once
v_call: TRBV11-3
d_call: TRBD1
cdr3_nt: TGTGCCAGCAGCCTACCGGGACAGACCTACGAGCAGTACTTC
cdr3_aa: CASSLPGQTYEQYF

j_call: TRBJ1-2
clone_size: -
v_call: TRBV2
d_call: -
cdr3_nt: TGTGCCAGCAGCGGGGGGGGTAGCTATGGCTACACCTTC
cdr3_aa: CASSGGGSYGYTF

j_call: TRBJ2-7
clone_size: few
v_call: TRBV28
d_call: TRBD2
cdr3_nt: TGTGCCAGCAGTTTACCGACTAGCGGGAGCTCCTACGAGCAGTACTTC
cdr3_aa: CASSLPTSGSSYEQYF

j_call: TRBJ1-2
clone_size: -
v_call: TRBV2
d_call: -
cdr3_nt: TGTGCCAGCGGAGATTCCACCCGCTCTGGCTACACCTTC
cdr3_aa: CASGDSTRSGYTF